What follows is one TCR beta chain and its context. Its antigen is unidentified. RNA totalling about 0.5 to 1 ug underwent reverse transcription with random hexamers. Multiplex PCR with immunoSEQ amplified the TCR beta CDR3 across 54 Vbeta and 13 Jbeta. From the immunoSEQ multiplex PCR reads, TCRdb called clonotypes with MiXCR, one entry per CDR3 protein. The sample has approximately 190,000 distinct CDR3 sequences; 85% to 95% are singletons. These data are taken from a study of CD8 T cells in Susac syndrome. This CDR3 region has 13 residues. Per the germline V gene, CDR1 is SEHNR and CDR2 is FQNEAQ (reference sequence). Deletions cut 5 bases from V and 4 bases from J, with 11 bases between. General study results and limits: The authors found sixteen Susac-specific public clones in total CD8+ repertoires and 5 or 6 in CD8+ TEMRA repertoires. By the study's own acknowledgment, its TCR sequencing and HLA analysis included relatively few individuals.

The chain carries TRBV7-9 and TRBJ2-5; D uncertain. Specimen: CD8+ T cells from PBMCs. The TCR comes from a human donor with Susac syndrome. Here the CDR3 DNA reads TGTGCCAGCAGCCATGAGCGTGTAGAGACCCAGTACTTC. Its protein is CASSHERVETQYF.